Listed below are T cell receptor beta chains from one sample, sequenced in a study of T-cell reconstitution after alpha-beta-depleted transplantation in children. TCRdb passed the PCR reads through MiXCR, listing each CDR3 protein once. The table lists roughly 420,000 distinct CDR3 sequences, about 17% of them singletons. This material consisted of PBMCs, mostly from graft donor cells, taken 360 days after TCRalphabeta/CD19-depleted stem cell transplant. Every receptor here comes from a boy less than two years old who had a stem cell transplant for Wiskott-Aldrich syndrome, so the T cells may come from the graft donor. Both conserved end residues are part of each CDR3. The D gene is left open where the match is weak. Rows give clone size only sometimes, using once, few, many, or a class for an expanded clone.

many	.	TRBJ2-5	TRBV20-1	CSARDRETQYF	TGCAGTGCTAGAGACAGGGAGACCCAGTACTTC
.	TRBD1	TRBJ2-4	TRBV2	CASSRGTGRTKNIQYF	TGTGCCAGCAGTCGAGGGACAGGGAGAACCAAAAACATTCAGTACTTC
.	.	TRBJ1-1	TRBV14	CASSQDLGAHRNTEAFF	TGTGCCAGCAGCCAAGATCTAGGGGCCCACAGAAACACTGAAGCTTTCTTT
.	TRBD1	TRBJ1-6	TRBV3-1	CASSQVRGQKGNSPLHF	TGTGCCAGCAGCCAAGTCAGGGGGCAAAAGGGTAATTCACCCCTCCACTTT
.	.	TRBJ2-5	TRBV5-1	CASSLIPGQETQYF	TGCGCCAGCAGCTTGATCCCGGGGCAAGAGACCCAGTACTTC
.	.	TRBJ1-4	TRBV20-1	CSARRRIGVNEKLFF	TGCAGTGCTAGAAGGCGGATTGGGGTGAATGAAAAACTGTTTTTT
once	TRBD2	TRBJ2-7	TRBV7-2	CASSLILAGTFSYEQYF	TGTGCCAGCAGCTTAATACTAGCGGGGACCTTCTCCTACGAGCAGTACTTC
.	.	TRBJ2-7	TRBV12-3/TRBV12-4	CASSARAGPASEQYF	TGTGCCAGCAGTGCCCGGGCAGGGCCAGCGAGCGAGCAGTACTTC
few	TRBD2	TRBJ2-7	TRBV11-2	CASRQYPGVSGSKPYEQYF	TGTGCCAGCAGACAATATCCTGGGGTGAGCGGGAGTAAGCCCTACGAGCAGTACTTC
.	TRBD1	TRBJ2-7	TRBV28	CASSSYLGQGISYEQYF	TGTGCCAGCAGTTCATACCTGGGACAGGGAATTTCCTACGAGCAGTACTTC
few	.	TRBJ2-7	TRBV24-1	CATSDLPSSEQYF	TGTGCCACCAGTGATTTGCCCAGTAGCGAGCAGTACTTC
few	.	TRBJ2-1	TRBV6-1	CASTYAGATYNEQFF	TGTGCCAGCACCTACGCGGGGGCTACCTACAATGAGCAGTTCTTC
.	TRBD1	TRBJ2-1	TRBV5-1	CASSLDRVIYNEQFF	TGCGCCAGCAGCTTAGACAGGGTAATCTACAATGAGCAGTTCTTC
few	TRBD2	TRBJ2-2	TRBV4-3	CASKTSGVTGELFF	TGCGCCAGCAAAACTAGCGGAGTCACCGGGGAGCTGTTTTTT
few	.	TRBJ2-7	TRBV4-3	CASSDGLEPTEQYF	TGCGCCAGCAGCGATGGACTGGAACCCACCGAGCAGTACTTC
few	.	TRBJ2-7	TRBV7-9	CASSPRELGEQYF	TGTGCCAGCAGCCCCAGGGAATTGGGGGAGCAGTACTTC
few	TRBD2	TRBJ2-2	TRBV10-3	CAIRTSGGEGTGELFF	TGTGCCATCAGGACTAGCGGGGGCGAAGGAACCGGGGAGCTGTTTTTT
.	.	TRBJ2-7	TRBV20-1	CSARGLQALGYEQYF	TGCAGTGCTAGAGGCCTACAGGCCCTTGGCTACGAGCAGTACTTC
.	.	TRBJ2-7	TRBV19	CASSPWGSSYEQYF	TGTGCCAGTAGTCCATGGGGGAGCTCCTACGAGCAGTACTTC
few	.	TRBJ1-1	TRBV29-1	CSVGPVGANTEAFF	TGCAGCGTTGGACCCGTCGGGGCGAACACTGAAGCTTTCTTT
.	TRBD2	TRBJ2-2	TRBV27	CASSQRTRTTGELFF	TGTGCCAGCAGTCAACGGACTAGGACAACCGGGGAGCTGTTTTTT
.	TRBD1	TRBJ2-7	TRBV7-2	CASSYRGVSYEQYF	TGTGCCAGCAGTTACAGGGGGGTCTCCTACGAGCAGTACTTC
.	TRBD2	TRBJ2-5	TRBV5-1	CASSLVSGEETQYF	TGCGCCAGCAGCTTGGTTAGCGGGGAAGAGACCCAGTACTTC
many	.	TRBJ2-2	TRBV12-5	CASGPGTGELFF	TGTGCTAGTGGCCCGGGAACCGGGGAGCTGTTTTTT
.	.	TRBJ2-3	TRBV7-2	CASSHWGSTIADTQYF	TGTGCCAGCAGCCATTGGGGGAGTACCATAGCAGATACGCAGTATTTT
.	TRBD1	TRBJ1-5	TRBV2	CASSEAGTGVQPQHF	TGTGCCAGCAGTGAAGCGGGTACAGGGGTTCAGCCCCAGCATTTT
few	TRBD1	TRBJ2-2	TRBV20-1	CSAPNLDRVNTGELFF	TGCAGTGCTCCTAACTTGGACAGGGTGAACACCGGGGAGCTGTTTTTT
few	.	TRBJ1-2	TRBV29-1	CSGEAREYGYTF	TGCAGCGGGGAAGCCAGGGAGTATGGCTACACCTTC
many	TRBD2	TRBJ2-7	TRBV5-1	CASSLGLAGREQYF	TGCGCCAGCAGCTTGGGACTAGCGGGACGCGAGCAGTACTTC
.	TRBD2	TRBJ2-1	TRBV12-3/TRBV12-4	CASSYMTGGASYNEQFF	TGTGCCAGCAGTTATATGACCGGGGGGGCTTCCTACAATGAGCAGTTCTTC
.	TRBD2	TRBJ2-5	TRBV20-1	CSAIAGGPQETQYF	TGCAGTGCCATAGCGGGGGGGCCTCAAGAGACCCAGTACTTC
few	.	TRBJ2-7	TRBV7-9	CASSLDTALSYEQYF	TGTGCCAGCAGCTTAGATACAGCCCTCTCCTACGAGCAGTACTTC
.	TRBD2	TRBJ2-3	TRBV20-1	CSPWTSGRAGDTQYF	TGCAGTCCCTGGACTAGCGGGAGGGCAGGGGATACGCAGTATTTT
.	.	TRBJ2-7	TRBV12-3/TRBV12-4	CASSLGANEQYF	TGTGCCAGCAGTTTGGGGGCGAACGAGCAGTACTTC
.	TRBD2	TRBJ2-1	TRBV12-3/TRBV12-4	CASSLATSGSDEQFF	TGTGCCAGCAGTTTAGCTACTAGCGGGAGCGATGAGCAGTTCTTC
few	TRBD2	TRBJ2-7	TRBV3-1	CASSQEEGTSGSRGAYEQYF	TGTGCCAGCAGCCAAGAAGAAGGGACTAGCGGGAGTAGGGGAGCCTACGAGCAGTACTTC
few	.	TRBJ1-2	TRBV20-1	CSARGDGNYGYTF	TGCAGTGCTAGAGGGGACGGTAACTATGGCTACACCTTC
.	.	TRBJ2-5	TRBV7-2	CASSRLFQGGSETQYF	TGTGCCAGCAGCCGCCTTTTTCAAGGGGGTTCAGAGACCCAGTACTTC
.	TRBD1	TRBJ2-2	TRBV5-1	CASKGQVNTGELFF	TGCGCCAGCAAGGGACAGGTTAACACCGGGGAGCTGTTTTTT
few	TRBD1	TRBJ2-7	TRBV3-1	CASSQRQGSYEQYF	TGTGCCAGCAGCCAACGACAGGGCTCCTACGAGCAGTACTTC
.	.	TRBJ2-2	TRBV7-9	CAGTGRTNTGELFF	TGTGCCGGGACCGGGAGAACGAACACCGGGGAGCTGTTTTTT
.	.	TRBJ1-4	TRBV12-3/TRBV12-4	CASSLGLRNEKLFF	TGTGCCAGCAGTTTGGGGTTAAGGAATGAAAAACTGTTTTTT
few	.	TRBJ2-5	TRBV10-3	CAISKQGETQYF	TGTGCCATCAGTAAACAGGGAGAGACCCAGTACTTC
few	.	TRBJ2-7	TRBV4-3	CASSRGLSYEQYF	TGCGCCAGCAGCCGGGGGCTATCCTACGAGCAGTACTTC
few	.	TRBJ1-4	TRBV7-9	CASSTGTYNEKLFF	TGTGCCAGCAGCACCGGGACCTACAATGAAAAACTGTTTTTT
.	TRBD2	TRBJ2-1	TRBV28	CASSLASGGASEQFF	TGTGCCAGCAGTTTAGCTAGCGGGGGGGCTTCTGAGCAGTTCTTC
.	.	TRBJ2-2	TRBV7-6	CASSLVSPGELFF	TGTGCCAGCAGCTTAGTGAGCCCCGGGGAGCTGTTTTTT
many	TRBD2	TRBJ2-2	TRBV5-1	CASQGLAGVIGELFF	TGCGCCAGCCAGGGGCTAGCGGGAGTAATCGGGGAGCTGTTTTTT
few	.	TRBJ2-7	TRBV5-1	CASSLDRSQYF	TGCGCCAGCAGCTTGGATCGTTCTCAGTACTTC
.	.	TRBJ1-4	TRBV7-6	CASSEGRVHNEKLFF	TGTGCCAGCAGCGAGGGTCGGGTCCATAATGAAAAACTGTTTTTT
many	.	TRBJ2-1	TRBV7-2	CASSLAGGGYYNEQFF	TGTGCCAGCAGCTTAGCCGGTGGCGGCTACTACAATGAGCAGTTCTTC
.	.	TRBJ2-7	TRBV5-1	CASSLAGGEQYF	TGCGCCAGCAGCTTGGCTGGTGGCGAGCAGTACTTC
.	.	TRBJ1-5	TRBV7-9	CASSLKGPQPQHF	TGTGCCAGCAGCTTAAAGGGTCCCCAGCCCCAGCATTTT
.	TRBD1	TRBJ2-1	TRBV2	CASRGQALSPYNEQFF	TGTGCCAGCAGAGGACAGGCCCTCTCACCTTACAATGAGCAGTTCTTC